This is a list of T cell receptor beta chains from one sample in a study of cytomegalovirus exposure and HLA in healthy donors. Here immunoSEQ multiplex PCR was the method, and the copy in TCRdb shows in-frame clones only, minus some. This table has about 140,000 clones, approximately 91% appearing once. Input material: PBMCs. Receptors were obtained from a woman in her 40s in good health and CMV-seronegative. The CDR3 runs from the conserved cysteine through the conserved F or W. D genes are given only for firm matches. Clone size is not always given. Where it is, it says once, few, many or a class for expanded clones.

v_call	d_call	clone_size	j_call	cdr3_nt	cdr3_aa
TRBV4-1	-	-	TRBJ1-5	TGCGCCAGCAGCCAAGATTGGTTGCAGGGACTCGATCAGCCCCAGCATTTT	CASSQDWLQGLDQPQHF
TRBV7-9	TRBD1	-	TRBJ1-1	TGTGCCAGCAGCTCAGGACAGGGGAGAACTGAAGCTTTCTTT	CASSSGQGRTEAFF
TRBV27	-	-	TRBJ1-1	TGTGCCAGCAGTTTAACAGGCCTGAACACTGAAGCTTTCTTT	CASSLTGLNTEAFF
TRBV5-1	-	few	TRBJ2-1	TGCGCCAGCAGCTACTCCCACGGGACATACAATGAGCAGTTCTTC	CASSYSHGTYNEQFF
TRBV5-1	-	-	TRBJ2-1	TGCGCCAGCAGCTTGCCTAGTCCTACTTTCAATGAGCAGTTCTTC	CASSLPSPTFNEQFF
TRBV5-4	TRBD2	-	TRBJ2-7	TGTGCCAGCAGCGAAACTAGCGGGAGCTCCTACGAGCAGTACTTC	CASSETSGSSYEQYF
TRBV11-3	-	-	TRBJ1-5	TGTGCCAGCAGCCCGGGAGAGGGCCCCAATCAGCCCCAGCATTTT	CASSPGEGPNQPQHF
TRBV30	-	-	TRBJ1-5	TGTGCCTGGAGTGTACAGGATTATCAGCCCCAGCATTTT	CAWSVQDYQPQHF
TRBV7-2	TRBD1	-	TRBJ1-2	TGTGCCAGCAGCTTAAGACAGGGCGAGAATACCTTC	CASSLRQGENTF
TRBV9	TRBD1	-	TRBJ1-4	TGTGCCAGCAGCGCATACCCGGGACAGGGTAATGAAAAACTGTTTTTT	CASSAYPGQGNEKLFF
TRBV4-3	TRBD1	-	TRBJ2-1	TGCGCCAGCAGCCAATGGACAGGCTATGAGCAGTTCTTC	CASSQWTGYEQFF
TRBV5-4	TRBD2	-	TRBJ2-3	TGTGCCAGCAGCTTCCGACTAGCGGGAGGGCCAGATACGCAGTATTTT	CASSFRLAGGPDTQYF
TRBV6-1	TRBD2	-	TRBJ2-1	TGTGCCAGCAGTGAACCGGGACTACCCTTGGAGCAGTTCTTC	CASSEPGLPLEQFF
TRBV9	TRBD1	-	TRBJ2-2	TGTGCCAGCAGCAAAGGGACAGTCACCGGGGAGCTGTTTTTT	CASSKGTVTGELFF
TRBV11-2	TRBD2	once	TRBJ2-7	TGTGCCAGCAGCCTAGCGGGAGGGCCGTCCTACGAGCAGTACTTC	CASSLAGGPSYEQYF
TRBV28	-	once	TRBJ2-1	TGTGCCAGCAGTTTATTTAGTACAGCCTCCTACAATGAGCAGTTCTTC	CASSLFSTASYNEQFF
TRBV7-9	-	-	TRBJ1-5	TGTGCCAGCAGCTTAGCTAGCAGCAACCAGCCCCAGCATTTT	CASSLASSNQPQHF
TRBV7-2	-	-	TRBJ2-7	TGTGCCAGCAGCTCCTTCAACAGCTACGAGCAGTACTTC	CASSSFNSYEQYF
TRBV6-1	TRBD2	once	TRBJ2-7	TGTGCCAGCACGGGGACTAGCGGGAGTAAATACGAGCAGTACTTC	CASTGTSGSKYEQYF
TRBV7-2	TRBD2	-	TRBJ2-7	TGTGCCAGCAGCTTAGATATGGGACTAGCGTTCGAGCAGTACTTC	CASSLDMGLAFEQYF
TRBV7-2	-	-	TRBJ2-1	TGTGCCAGCAGCCGACCCCAGGGGACCAATGAGCAGTTCTTC	CASSRPQGTNEQFF
TRBV5-1	TRBD1	once	TRBJ2-3	TGCGCCAGCAGGAGGGACGGACAGGGACTTACAGATACGCAGTATTTT	CASRRDGQGLTDTQYF
TRBV15	TRBD1	-	TRBJ2-6	TGTGCCACCAGCAGTATGGACAGGGGACTGTCTGGGGCCAACGTCCTGACTTTC	CATSSMDRGLSGANVLTF
TRBV7-2	TRBD2	-	TRBJ2-2	TGTGCCAGCAGCTTAGTTGCCCTAGCGGGATGGGGCGGGGAGCTGTTTTTT	CASSLVALAGWGGELFF